These 23 T cell receptor beta chains were all obtained from the same sample, sequenced in a study of T cell repertoires in cytomegalovirus infection. TCRdb ran MiXCR on the reads and lists one entry per CDR3 protein. The sample lists about 100,000 distinct CDR3 sequences; 23% were seen once. Material: CD8+ T cells from PBMCs. The origin of the receptors is a human donor in good health (CMV status not recorded). Some clones in this sample may be carry-over from other donors' samples.

The chain combines TRBV27 with TRBJ1-5; D is uncertain. Germline V gene lookup returns CDR1 MNHEY and CDR2 SMNVEV (reference sequence). Trimming cost V 2 bases and J 7 bases, with 12 bases left between them. This CDR3 has 14 residues. The CDR3 is CASSLDRVSQPQHF. The CDR3 DNA reads as TGTGCCAGCAGTTTAGATCGGGTCTCCCAGCCCCAGCATTTT.

There are many counts of this clonotype. The rearrangement joins TRBV12-3 or TRBV12-4 to TRBJ1-5; no firm D call. Trimming took 1 base from V and 7 from J, leaving 11 bases between them. The CDR3 runs to 14 residues. Here the CDR3 DNA reads TGTGCCAGCAGTTTAGATCAAACCAGACAGCCCCAGCATTTT. Translated: CASSLDQTRQPQHF.

The chain joins TRBV7-2 to TRBJ2-7; no clear D. The CDR3 is 15 amino acids. The germline gives CDR1 SGHTA, CDR2 FQGNSA. The V end lost 1 base, the J end lost 3 bases, and 13 bases lay between the germline ends. This chain's CDR3 is CASSLEPRSLYEQYF. In nucleotides, the CDR3 is TGTGCCAGCAGCTTAGAGCCCAGAAGTCTCTACGAGCAGTACTTC.

At least ten counts were recorded for this clonotype. The gene calls are TRBV4-1 and TRBJ2-3; perhaps TRBD1 as D (5 bases). The CDR3 covers 15 residues. The V gene's germline CDR1 is MGHRA and CDR2 YSYEKL. V dropped 0 bases and J dropped 8 bases, with 15 bases sitting between them. CDR3: CASSQDGAGPPTQYF. The CDR3 bases are TGCGCCAGCAGCCAAGATGGGGCAGGGCCACCTACGCAGTATTTT.

V and J are TRBV7-9 and TRBJ2-7; 8 bases fit TRBD1. Unmatched junction bases numbered 6, after V lost 5 bases and J lost 3 bases. This CDR3 comprises 14 residues. The germline V gene has CDR1 SEHNR and CDR2 FQNEAQ (reference sequence). The CDR3 nucleotides are TGTGCCAGCAGCCGTCTCGGACAGGGCTACGAGCAGTACTTC. This gives the protein CASSRLGQGYEQYF.

In this sample, this clonotype turned up a few times. The chain joins TRBV7-6 to TRBJ2-1; 12 positions match TRBD1. Trimming cost V 4 bases and J 8 bases; bases outside gene matches: 9. There are 16 residues in the CDR3. The V gene's germline CDR1 is SGHVS and CDR2 FNYEAQ. This CDR3 is CASSWPPGTGGYEQFF. The CDR3 DNA reads as TGTGCCAGCAGCTGGCCCCCCGGGACAGGGGGCTATGAGCAGTTCTTC.

V and J are TRBV11-2 and TRBJ1-1; 8 bases are a match to TRBD1. The V and J ends lost 6 bases and 5 bases, in that order; junction bases with no gene match: 8. The germline V gene encodes CDR1 SGHAT and CDR2 FQNNGV. There are 14 residues in the CDR3. As DNA, the CDR3 is TGTGCCAGCAGTCGTATAACAGGGGGGACTGAAGCTTTCTTT. This sequence encodes CASSRITGGTEAFF.

This clonotype was observed at least ten times. This rearrangement joins TRBV7-9 to TRBJ2-7, with D possibly TRBD2 on 6 matching bases. Per germline, CDR1 SEHNR and CDR2 FQNEAQ (reference sequence). V lost 5 bases to trimming and J lost 2 bases, with 13 bases between them. The CDR3 totals 14 residues. CDR3 in amino acids: CASSPGGGAYEQYF. CDR3 sequence (DNA): TGTGCCAGCAGCCCCGGTGGCGGGGCCTACGAGCAGTACTTC.

The chain couples TRBV10-2 to TRBJ2-7; no clear D. V dropped 0 bases and J dropped 3 bases, with 12 bases sitting between them. There are 15 residues in the CDR3. Germline CDR1 is WSHSY and CDR2 is SAAADI. The CDR3 loop reads CASSESGRQDYEQYF. In DNA, the CDR3 is TGCGCCAGCAGTGAGTCGGGCAGGCAAGACTACGAGCAGTACTTC.

The V call is TRBV27, the J call TRBJ2-1, with 9 nucleotides matching TRBD2. Germline values: CDR1 MNHEY, CDR2 SMNVEV (reference sequence). Germline trimming cut 4 bases from V and 10 bases from J; bases unmatched to any gene: 11. There are 15 residues in the CDR3. The CDR3 DNA follows: TGTGCCAGCAGTTCACTAGCGGGTGCGGGTAGCGAGCAGTTCTTC. Protein: CASSSLAGAGSEQFF.

This clonotype was seen ten or more times. V is TRBV7-8 and J is TRBJ2-3, with 13 bases matching TRBD2. V gave up 5 bases and J gave up 4 bases; unmatched junction bases: 15. Germline CDR1 is SGHVS and CDR2 is FQNEAQ. This CDR3 has 19 residues. The CDR3 region is CASSPGLAGVRRDPDTQYF. CDR3 bases: TGTGCCAGCAGCCCAGGACTAGCGGGGGTTCGTAGAGACCCAGATACGCAGTATTTT.

The V and J genes are TRBV4-1 and TRBJ2-3; 8 nucleotides line up with TRBD2. The V and J ends lost 0 bases and 0 bases, in that order; junction bases with no gene match: 5. CDR3 length equals 17 residues. The germline V gene has CDR1 MGHRA and CDR2 YSYEKL. The CDR3 coding sequence is TGCGCCAGCAGCCAAGATGAAGCGGGGGCGAGCACAGATACGCAGTATTTT. Its translation is CASSQDEAGASTDTQYF.

There are many counts of this clonotype. V gene TRBV7-2 combines with J gene TRBJ2-1, with 13 nucleotides matching TRBD2. Germline-derived CDR1 and CDR2 are SGHTA and FQGNSA. This CDR3 is 16 amino acids long. The J segment lost 7 bases and the V segment lost 6 bases, leaving 9 bases of the junction unmatched. The CDR3 reads CASRPPPGLAGNEQFF. CDR3 sequence (DNA): TGTGCCAGCAGGCCGCCACCGGGACTAGCGGGAAATGAGCAGTTCTTC.

The rearrangement links TRBV29-1 to TRBJ2-3; D is unclear. V shed 4 bases and J shed 5 bases, with 13 bases lying between them. CDR1 is SQVTM and CDR2 is ANQGSEA in the germline V gene. The CDR3 spans 13 residues. The CDR3 DNA sequence: TGCAGCGTTGCCTTTTCTGCCGGAGATACGCAGTATTTT. Encoded protein: CSVAFSAGDTQYF.

This clonotype was seen many times. The CDR3 DNA is TGTGCCAGCAGCTCACTAGGACGAAGCGGGGGGAACAATGAGCAGTTCTTC. It yields the protein CASSSLGRSGGNNEQFF. The chain has TRBV11-1 and TRBJ2-1; 9 bases fit TRBD2. V shed 4 bases and J 5 bases; nucleotides not matched to a gene: 12. The germline gives CDR1 SGHAT, CDR2 FQDESV (reference sequence). This CDR3 has 17 residues.

The V call is TRBV7-9, the J call TRBJ1-5; possibly TRBD1 for D (5 bases). The CDR3 covers 16 residues. The germline CDR1 and CDR2 sequences are SEHNR and FQNEAQ (reference sequence). Trimming shortened V by 4 bases and J by 1 base, and 14 bases separated the two germline ends. CDR3 region: CASSSRGGGSNQPQHF. Written as DNA, the CDR3 is TGTGCCAGCAGCTCCCGCGGGGGGGGAAGCAATCAGCCCCAGCATTTT.

There are many counts of this clonotype. The gene calls are TRBV7-6 and TRBJ2-2, with D maybe TRBD1 (6 bases). V lost 6 bases to trimming and J lost 3 bases, with 14 bases between them. The CDR3 sequence is 15 residues long. The V gene's germline CDR1 is SGHVS and CDR2 FNYEAQ. The CDR3 nucleotides are TGTGCCAGCAGGGTGACAGGATTAGACACCGGGGAGCTGTTTTTT. Protein product: CASRVTGLDTGELFF. Using reference TRBV7-6 and TRBJ2-2 for the parts outside the CDR3, the full variable domain is GAGVSQSPRYKVTKRGQDVALRCDPISGHVSLYWYRQALGQGPEFLTYFNYEAQQDKSGLPNDRFSAERPEGSISTLTIQRTEQRDSAMYRCASRVTGLDTGELFFGEGSRLTVL.

The chain couples TRBV7-8 to TRBJ2-3; D is perhaps TRBD1 or TRBD2 (5 bases each). There are 14 residues in the CDR3. V shed 1 base and J shed 6 bases, with 11 bases lying between them. In germline, CDR1 is SGHVS, CDR2 FQNEAQ. The CDR3 DNA is TGTGCCAGCAGCTTAGGGGGGAATAGGGATACGCAGTATTTT. Translated, it gives CASSLGGNRDTQYF.

The chain has TRBV19 and TRBJ2-5, with 9 bases lining up with TRBD1. The CDR3 loop spans 16 amino acids. The V segment lost 4 bases and the J segment 0 bases; nucleotides outside the gene matches: 6. Germline CDR1 is LNHDA and CDR2 is SQIVND (reference sequence). The CDR3 protein is CASSTRTGAYQETQYF. CDR3 DNA: TGTGCCAGTAGTACCCGGACAGGGGCCTACCAAGAGACCCAGTACTTC.

This clonotype has more than one count but fewer than ten. The chain recombines TRBV12-3 or TRBV12-4 with TRBJ2-7; 8 nucleotides line up with TRBD1. V trimming: 5 bases; J trimming: 4 bases; junction bases outside the gene matches: 7. CDR3 length equals 14 residues. CDR3 nucleotide sequence: TGTGCCAGCAGTCGGGACAGGTCCCTATACGAGCAGTACTTC. Its translation: CASSRDRSLYEQYF.

This clonotype appeared a few times. The V call is TRBV7-9, the J call TRBJ1-1; TRBD1 matches at 8 bases. The V segment lost 5 bases and the J segment 4 bases; nucleotides outside the gene matches: 12. CDR3 length equals 16 residues. The germline gives CDR1 SEHNR, CDR2 FQNEAQ (reference sequence). The CDR3 DNA reads as TGTGCCAGCAGCCCGCCCGCAACAGGGGGAGGCACTGAAGCTTTCTTT. Its protein product is CASSPPATGGGTEAFF.

This clonotype was counted a few times. The gene calls are TRBV5-6 and TRBJ2-4, with D tentatively TRBD1 or TRBD2 (6 bases each). The germline V gene encodes CDR1 SGHDT and CDR2 YYEEEE. The CDR3 sequence is 16 residues long. The V end lost 4 bases, the J end lost 0 bases, and 14 bases lay between the germline ends. The CDR3, as DNA: TGTGCCAGCAGCCCGGGGGCAGGCCAAGCCAAAAACATTCAGTACTTC. The encoded protein is CASSPGAGQAKNIQYF.

The chain carries TRBV4-1 and TRBJ1-1; TRBD1 is a possible D gene (5 bases). Trimming took 1 base from V and 3 from J, leaving 12 bases between them. Germline assignment: CDR1 MGHRA and CDR2 YSYEKL. CDR3 size: 15 residues. The chain's CDR3 is CASSQAEGMYTEAFF. The CDR3 bases are TGCGCCAGCAGCCAAGCGGAGGGGATGTACACTGAAGCTTTCTTT.